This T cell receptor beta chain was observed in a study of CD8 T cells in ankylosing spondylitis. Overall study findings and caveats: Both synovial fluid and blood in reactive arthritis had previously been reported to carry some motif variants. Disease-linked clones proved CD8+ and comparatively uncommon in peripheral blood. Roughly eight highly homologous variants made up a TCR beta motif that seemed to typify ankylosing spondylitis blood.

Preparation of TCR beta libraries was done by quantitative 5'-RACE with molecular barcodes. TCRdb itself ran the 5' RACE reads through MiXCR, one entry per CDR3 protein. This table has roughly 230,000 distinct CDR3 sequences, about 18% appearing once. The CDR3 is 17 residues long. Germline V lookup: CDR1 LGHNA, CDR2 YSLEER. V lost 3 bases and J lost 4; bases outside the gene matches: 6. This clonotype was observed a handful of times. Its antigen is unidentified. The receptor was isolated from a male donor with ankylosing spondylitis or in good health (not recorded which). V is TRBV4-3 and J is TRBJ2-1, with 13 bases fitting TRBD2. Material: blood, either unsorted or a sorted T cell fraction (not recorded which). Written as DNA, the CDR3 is TGCGCCAGCAGCCATTTACTAGCGGGAGGGCCGTACAATGAGCAGTTCTTC. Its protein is CASSHLLAGGPYNEQFF.